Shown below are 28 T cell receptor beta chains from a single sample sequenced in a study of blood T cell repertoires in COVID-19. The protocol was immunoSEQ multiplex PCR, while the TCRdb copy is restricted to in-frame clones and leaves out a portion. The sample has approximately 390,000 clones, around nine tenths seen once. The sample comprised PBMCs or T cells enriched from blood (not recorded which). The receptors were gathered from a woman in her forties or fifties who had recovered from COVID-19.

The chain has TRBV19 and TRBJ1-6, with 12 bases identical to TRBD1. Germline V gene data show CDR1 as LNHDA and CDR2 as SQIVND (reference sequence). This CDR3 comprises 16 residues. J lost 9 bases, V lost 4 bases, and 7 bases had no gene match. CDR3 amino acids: CASSTGTGGLASPLHF. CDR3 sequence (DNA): TGTGCCAGTAGTACCGGGACAGGGGGCTTGGCTTCACCCCTCCACTTT.

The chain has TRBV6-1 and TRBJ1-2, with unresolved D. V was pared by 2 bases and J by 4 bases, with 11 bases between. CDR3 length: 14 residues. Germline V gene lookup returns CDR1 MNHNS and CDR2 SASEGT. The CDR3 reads CASSETLRGYGYTF. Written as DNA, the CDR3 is TGTGCCAGCAGTGAAACGCTTCGAGGCTATGGCTACACCTTC.

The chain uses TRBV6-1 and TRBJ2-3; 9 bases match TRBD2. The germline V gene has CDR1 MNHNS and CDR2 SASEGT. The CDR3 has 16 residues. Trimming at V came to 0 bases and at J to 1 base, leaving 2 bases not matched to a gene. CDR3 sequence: CASSEAAGGGTDTQYF. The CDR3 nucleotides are TGTGCCAGCAGTGAAGCTGCGGGGGGGGGCACAGATACGCAGTATTTT.

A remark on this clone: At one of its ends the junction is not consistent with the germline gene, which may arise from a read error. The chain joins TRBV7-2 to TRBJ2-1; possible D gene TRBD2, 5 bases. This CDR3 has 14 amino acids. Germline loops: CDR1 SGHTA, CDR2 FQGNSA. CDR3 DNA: TGTGCCAGCAGCTTAGGGGCCAGGCGGGTCCAGCAGGTCTTC. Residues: CASSLGARRVQQVF.

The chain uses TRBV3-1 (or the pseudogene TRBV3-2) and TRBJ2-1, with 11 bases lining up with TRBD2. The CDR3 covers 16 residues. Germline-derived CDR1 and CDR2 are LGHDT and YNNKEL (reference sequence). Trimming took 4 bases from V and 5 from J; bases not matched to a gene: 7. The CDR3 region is CASSLLSGGANNEQFF. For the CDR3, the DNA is TGTGCCAGCAGCCTCCTTAGCGGGGGGGCTAACAATGAGCAGTTCTTC.

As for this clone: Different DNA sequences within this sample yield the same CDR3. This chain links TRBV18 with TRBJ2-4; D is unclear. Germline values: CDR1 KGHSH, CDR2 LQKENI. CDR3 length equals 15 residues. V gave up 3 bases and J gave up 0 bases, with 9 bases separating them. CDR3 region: CASSPTELAKNIQYF. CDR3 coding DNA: TGTGCCAGCTCACCTACAGAGCTAGCCAAAAACATTCAGTACTTC.

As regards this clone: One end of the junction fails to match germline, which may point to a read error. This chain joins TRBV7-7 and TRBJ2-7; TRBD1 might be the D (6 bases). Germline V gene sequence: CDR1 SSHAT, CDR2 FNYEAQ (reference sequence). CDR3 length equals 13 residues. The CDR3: CASSFDRSTEQYF. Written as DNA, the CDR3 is TGTGCTAGCAGCTTCGACAGGTCTACCGAGCAGTACTTC.

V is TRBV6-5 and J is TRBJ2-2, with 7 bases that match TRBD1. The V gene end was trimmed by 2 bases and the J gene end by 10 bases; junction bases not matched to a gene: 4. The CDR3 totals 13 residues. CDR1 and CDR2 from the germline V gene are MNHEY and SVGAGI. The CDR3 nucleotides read TGTGCCAGCAGTTACATAGGGGGCGAGGAGCTGTTTTTT. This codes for CASSYIGGEELFF.

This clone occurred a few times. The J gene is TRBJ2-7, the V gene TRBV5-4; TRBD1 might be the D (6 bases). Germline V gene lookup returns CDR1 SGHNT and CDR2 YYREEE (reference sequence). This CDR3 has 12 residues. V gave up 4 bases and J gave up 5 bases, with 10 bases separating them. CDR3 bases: TGTGCCAGCAGCCCAGGGACACACGAGCAGTACTTC. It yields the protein CASSPGTHEQYF.

In DNA form, the CDR3 reads TGTGCCAGCAGTTTGGCGTCAGGGGGAACAGCTTTCTTT. Translated: CASSLASGGTAFF. The genes are TRBV27 and TRBJ1-1; 7 bases line up with TRBD1. The CDR3 spans 13 residues. V dropped 3 bases and J dropped 10; count of bases not matched to a gene: 8. Per germline, CDR1 MNHEY and CDR2 SMNVEV (reference sequence).

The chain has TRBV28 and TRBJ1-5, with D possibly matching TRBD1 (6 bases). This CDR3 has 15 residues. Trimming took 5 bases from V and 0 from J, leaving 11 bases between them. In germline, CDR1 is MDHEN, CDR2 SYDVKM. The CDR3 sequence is CASSLGQISNQPQHF. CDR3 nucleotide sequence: TGTGCCAGCAGTCTTGGACAGATTAGCAATCAGCCCCAGCATTTT.

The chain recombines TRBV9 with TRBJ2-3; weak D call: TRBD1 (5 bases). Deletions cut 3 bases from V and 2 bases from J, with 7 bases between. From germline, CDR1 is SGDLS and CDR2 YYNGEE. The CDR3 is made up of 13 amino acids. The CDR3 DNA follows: TGTGCCAGCAGCGAGGACAACACAGATACGCAGTATTTT. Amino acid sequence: CASSEDNTDTQYF.

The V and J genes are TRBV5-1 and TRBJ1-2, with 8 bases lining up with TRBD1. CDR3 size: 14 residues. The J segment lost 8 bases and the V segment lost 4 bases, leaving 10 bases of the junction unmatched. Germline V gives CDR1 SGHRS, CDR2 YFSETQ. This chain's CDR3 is CASSAQTGGVGYTF. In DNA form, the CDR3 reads TGCGCCAGCAGCGCCCAAACAGGGGGTGTGGGCTACACCTTC.

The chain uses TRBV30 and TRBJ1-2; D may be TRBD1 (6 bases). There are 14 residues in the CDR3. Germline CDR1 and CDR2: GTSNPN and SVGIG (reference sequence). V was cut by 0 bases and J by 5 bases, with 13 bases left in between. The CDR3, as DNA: TGTGCCTGGAGTGTCTTAACGACAGGATATGGCTACACCTTC. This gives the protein CAWSVLTTGYGYTF.

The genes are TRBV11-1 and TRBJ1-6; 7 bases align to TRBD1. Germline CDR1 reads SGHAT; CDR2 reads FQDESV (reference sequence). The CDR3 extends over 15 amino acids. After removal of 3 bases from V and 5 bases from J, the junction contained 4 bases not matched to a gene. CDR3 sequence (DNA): TGTGCCAGCAGCTTCCGGGACAGAGATAATTCACCCCTCCACTTT. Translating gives CASSFRDRDNSPLHF.

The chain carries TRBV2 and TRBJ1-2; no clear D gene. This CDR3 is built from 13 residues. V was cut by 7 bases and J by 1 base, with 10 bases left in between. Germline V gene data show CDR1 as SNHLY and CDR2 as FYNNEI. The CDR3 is CASTQTGNYGYTF. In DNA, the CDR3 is TGTGCCAGCACTCAGACGGGTAACTATGGCTACACCTTC.

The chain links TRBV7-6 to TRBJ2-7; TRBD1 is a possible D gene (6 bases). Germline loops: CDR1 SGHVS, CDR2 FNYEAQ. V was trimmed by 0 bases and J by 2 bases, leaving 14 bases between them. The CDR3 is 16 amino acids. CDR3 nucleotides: TGTGCCAGCAGCTTAGCGGGGGCCTCCGCAACCTACGAGCAGTACTTC. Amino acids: CASSLAGASATYEQYF.

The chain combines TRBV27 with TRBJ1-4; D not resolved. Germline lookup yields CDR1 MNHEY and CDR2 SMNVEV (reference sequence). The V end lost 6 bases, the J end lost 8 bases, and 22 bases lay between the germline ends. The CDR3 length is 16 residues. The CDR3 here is CASSSRPGRAAEKLFF. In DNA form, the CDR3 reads TGTGCCAGCAGCTCCCGACCGGGTAGAGCTGCGGAAAAACTGTTTTTT.

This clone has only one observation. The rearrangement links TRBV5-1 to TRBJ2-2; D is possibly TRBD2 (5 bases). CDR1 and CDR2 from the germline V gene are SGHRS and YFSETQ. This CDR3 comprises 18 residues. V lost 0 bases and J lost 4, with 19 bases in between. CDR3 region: CASSLEPGSIRGTGELFF. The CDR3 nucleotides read TGCGCCAGCAGCTTGGAACCGGGGTCCATCCGGGGCACCGGGGAGCTGTTTTTT.

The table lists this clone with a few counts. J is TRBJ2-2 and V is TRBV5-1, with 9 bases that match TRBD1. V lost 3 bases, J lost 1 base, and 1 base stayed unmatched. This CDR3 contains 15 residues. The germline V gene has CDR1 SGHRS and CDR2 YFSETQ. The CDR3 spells CASSSDRGNTGELFF. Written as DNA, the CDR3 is TGCGCCAGCAGCTCGGACAGGGGGAACACCGGGGAGCTGTTTTTT.

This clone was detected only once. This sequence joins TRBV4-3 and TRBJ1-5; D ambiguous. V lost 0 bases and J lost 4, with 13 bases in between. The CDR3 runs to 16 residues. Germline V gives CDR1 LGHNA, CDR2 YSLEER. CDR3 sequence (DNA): TGCGCCAGCAGCCAAGATATTGGGCACCTAAATCAGCCCCAGCATTTT. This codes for CASSQDIGHLNQPQHF.

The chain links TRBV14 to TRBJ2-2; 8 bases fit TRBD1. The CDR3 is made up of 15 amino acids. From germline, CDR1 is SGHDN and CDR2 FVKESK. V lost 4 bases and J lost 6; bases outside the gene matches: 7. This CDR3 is CASSPRTGFPGELFF. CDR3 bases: TGTGCCAGCAGCCCCCGGACAGGGTTTCCCGGGGAGCTGTTTTTT. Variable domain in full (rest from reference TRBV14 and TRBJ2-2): EAGVTQFPSHSVIEKGQTVTLRCDPISGHDNLYWYRRVMGKEIKFLLHFVKESKQDESGMPNNRFLAERTGGTYSTLKVQPAELEDSGVYFCASSPRTGFPGELFFGEGSRLTVL.

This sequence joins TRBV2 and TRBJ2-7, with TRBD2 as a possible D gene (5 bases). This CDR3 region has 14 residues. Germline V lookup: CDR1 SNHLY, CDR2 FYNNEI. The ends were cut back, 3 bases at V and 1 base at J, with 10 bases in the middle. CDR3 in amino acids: CASSDREWSYEQYF. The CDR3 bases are TGTGCCAGCAGTGACCGGGAATGGTCCTACGAGCAGTACTTC.

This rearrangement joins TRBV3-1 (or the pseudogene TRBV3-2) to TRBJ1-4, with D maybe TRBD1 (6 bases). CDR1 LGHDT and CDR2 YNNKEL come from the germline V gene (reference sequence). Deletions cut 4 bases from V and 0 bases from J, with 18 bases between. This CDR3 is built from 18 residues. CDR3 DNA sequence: TGTGCCAGCAGCCTTGGGGCGGGGGGCCCCGCAACTAATGAAAAACTGTTTTTT. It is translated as CASSLGAGGPATNEKLFF.

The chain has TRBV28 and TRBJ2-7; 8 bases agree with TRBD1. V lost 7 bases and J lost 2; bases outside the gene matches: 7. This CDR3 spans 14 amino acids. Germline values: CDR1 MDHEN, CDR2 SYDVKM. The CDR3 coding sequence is TGTGCCAGCACCGGTAGGGACAGGCCCTACGAGCAGTACTTC. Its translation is CASTGRDRPYEQYF.

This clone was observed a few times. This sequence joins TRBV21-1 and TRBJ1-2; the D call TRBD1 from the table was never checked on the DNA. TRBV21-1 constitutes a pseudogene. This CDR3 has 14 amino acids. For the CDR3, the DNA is TGTGCCAGCAGCAAAGCGTCAGGTCGTATTGGCTACACCTTC. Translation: CASSKASGRIGYTF.

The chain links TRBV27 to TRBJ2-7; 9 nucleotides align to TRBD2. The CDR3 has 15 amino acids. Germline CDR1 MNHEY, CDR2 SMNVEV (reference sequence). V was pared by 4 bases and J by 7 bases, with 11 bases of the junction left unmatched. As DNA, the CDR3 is TGTGCCAGCAGTTCTCTAGCGGGGACGGCGCGGGAGCAGTACTTC. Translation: CASSSLAGTAREQYF.

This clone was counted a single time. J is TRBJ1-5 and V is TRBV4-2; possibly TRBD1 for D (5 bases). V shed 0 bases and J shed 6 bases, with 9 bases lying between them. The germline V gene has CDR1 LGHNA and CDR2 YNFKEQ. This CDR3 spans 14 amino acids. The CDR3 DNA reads TGTGCCAGCAGCCAAGAGGGGGGTTTTCAGCCCCAGCATTTT. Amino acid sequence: CASSQEGGFQPQHF.